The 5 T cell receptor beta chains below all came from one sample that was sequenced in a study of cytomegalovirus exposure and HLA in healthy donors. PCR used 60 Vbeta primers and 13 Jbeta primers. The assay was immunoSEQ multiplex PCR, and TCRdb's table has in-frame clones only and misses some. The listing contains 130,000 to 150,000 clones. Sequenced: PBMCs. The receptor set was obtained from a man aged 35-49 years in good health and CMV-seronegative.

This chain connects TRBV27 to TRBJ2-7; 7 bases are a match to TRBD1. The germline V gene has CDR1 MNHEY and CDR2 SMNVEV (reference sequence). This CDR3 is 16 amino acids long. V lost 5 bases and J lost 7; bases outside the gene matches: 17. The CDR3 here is CASSLTRGQSMGEQYF. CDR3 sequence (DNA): TGTGCCAGCAGTCTAACCCGGGGACAGTCGATGGGTGAGCAGTACTTC.

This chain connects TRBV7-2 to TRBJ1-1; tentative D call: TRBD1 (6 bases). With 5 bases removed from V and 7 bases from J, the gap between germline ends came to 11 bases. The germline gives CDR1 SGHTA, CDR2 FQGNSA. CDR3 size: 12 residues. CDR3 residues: CASSAQGIEAFF. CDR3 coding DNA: TGTGCCAGCAGCGCCCAGGGGATTGAAGCTTTCTTT.

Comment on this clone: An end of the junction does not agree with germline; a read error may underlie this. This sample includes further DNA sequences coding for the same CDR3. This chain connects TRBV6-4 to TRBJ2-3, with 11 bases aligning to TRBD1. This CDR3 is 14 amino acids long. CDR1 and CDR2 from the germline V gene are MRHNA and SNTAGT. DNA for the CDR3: TGTGCCAGTAGTGACGGACAGGGGGCGGATACGCAGTATTTT. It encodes CASSDGQGADTQYF.

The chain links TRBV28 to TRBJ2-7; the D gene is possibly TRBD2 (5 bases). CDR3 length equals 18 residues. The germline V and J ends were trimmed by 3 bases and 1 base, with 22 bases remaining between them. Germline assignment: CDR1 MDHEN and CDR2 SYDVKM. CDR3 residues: CASSFPLTLAQVSYEQYF. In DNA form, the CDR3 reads TGTGCCAGCAGTTTCCCCCTAACTCTAGCCCAAGTTTCCTACGAGCAGTACTTC.

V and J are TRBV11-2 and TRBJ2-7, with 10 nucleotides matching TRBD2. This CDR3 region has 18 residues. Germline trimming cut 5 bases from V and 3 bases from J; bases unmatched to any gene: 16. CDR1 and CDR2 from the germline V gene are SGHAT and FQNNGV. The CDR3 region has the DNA TGTGCCAGCAGCCCTAGATCAAAGCGGGGGGGCCAAATCTACGAGCAGTACTTC. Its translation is CASSPRSKRGGQIYEQYF.